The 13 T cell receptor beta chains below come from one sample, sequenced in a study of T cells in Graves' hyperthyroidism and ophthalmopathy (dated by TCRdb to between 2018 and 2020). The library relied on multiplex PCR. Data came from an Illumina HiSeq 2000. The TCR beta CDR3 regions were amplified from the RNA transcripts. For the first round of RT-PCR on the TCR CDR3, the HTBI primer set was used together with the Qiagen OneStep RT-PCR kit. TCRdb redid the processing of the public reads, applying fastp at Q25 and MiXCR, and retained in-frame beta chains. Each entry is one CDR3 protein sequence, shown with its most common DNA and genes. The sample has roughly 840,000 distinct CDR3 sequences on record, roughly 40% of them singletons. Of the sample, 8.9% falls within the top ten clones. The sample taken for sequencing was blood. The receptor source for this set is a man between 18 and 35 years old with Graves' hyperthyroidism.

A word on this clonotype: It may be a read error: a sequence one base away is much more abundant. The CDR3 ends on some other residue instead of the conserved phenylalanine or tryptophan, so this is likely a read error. CDR3 in DNA: TGTGCCAGCTCACCAGGGACAGTCGTAAATCAGCCCCAGCATCTT. It codes for CASSPGTVVNQPQHL. The J gene is TRBJ1-5, the V gene TRBV10-3, with 7 positions matching TRBD1. Per the germline V gene, CDR1 is ENHRY and CDR2 is SYGVKD. The trim removed 10 bases at V and 4 bases at J, leaving 13 bases unmatched. CDR3 length: 15 amino acids.

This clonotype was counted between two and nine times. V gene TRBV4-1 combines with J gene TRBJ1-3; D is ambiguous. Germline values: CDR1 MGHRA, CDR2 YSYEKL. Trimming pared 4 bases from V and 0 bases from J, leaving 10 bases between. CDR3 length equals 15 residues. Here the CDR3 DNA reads TGCGCCAGCAGCCCTCAGGAGAACTCTGGAAACACCATATATTTT. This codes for CASSPQENSGNTIYF.

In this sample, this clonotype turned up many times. The CDR3 bases are TGCGCCAGCAGCTTGGAAGAGGGACAACTGTTTTTT. Translating gives CASSLEEGQLFF. This chain connects TRBV5-1 to TRBJ1-4; D perhaps matches TRBD1 (5 bases). The ends were cut back, 0 bases at V and 12 bases at J, with 9 bases in the middle. This CDR3 contains 12 residues. The germline CDR1 and CDR2 sequences are SGHRS and YFSETQ.

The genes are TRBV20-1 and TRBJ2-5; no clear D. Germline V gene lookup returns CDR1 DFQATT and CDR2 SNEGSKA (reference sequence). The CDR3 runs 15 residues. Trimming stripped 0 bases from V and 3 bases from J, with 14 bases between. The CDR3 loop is CSARDGQSVEETQYF. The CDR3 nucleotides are TGCAGTGCTAGAGACGGCCAGAGCGTGGAAGAGACCCAGTACTTC.

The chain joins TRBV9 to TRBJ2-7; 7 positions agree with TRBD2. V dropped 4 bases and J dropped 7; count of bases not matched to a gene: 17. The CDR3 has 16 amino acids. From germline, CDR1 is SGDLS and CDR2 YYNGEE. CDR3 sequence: CASSQSLADHAGEQYF. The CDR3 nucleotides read TGTGCCAGCAGCCAAAGCCTAGCGGACCACGCGGGAGAGCAGTACTTC.

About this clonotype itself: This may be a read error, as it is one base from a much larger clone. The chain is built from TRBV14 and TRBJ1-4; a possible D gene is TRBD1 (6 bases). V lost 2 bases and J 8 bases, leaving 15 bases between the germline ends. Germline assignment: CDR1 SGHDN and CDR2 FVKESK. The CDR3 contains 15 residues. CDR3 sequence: CASSQTPGVTEKLFF. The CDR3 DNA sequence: TGTGCCAGCAGCCAAACTCCAGGGGTTACGGAAAAACTGTTTTTT.

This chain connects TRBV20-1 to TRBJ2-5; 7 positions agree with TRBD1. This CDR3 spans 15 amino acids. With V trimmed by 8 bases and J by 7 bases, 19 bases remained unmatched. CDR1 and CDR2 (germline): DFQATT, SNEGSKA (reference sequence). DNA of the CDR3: TGCAGTAGCAGAGAGAAGGGGGCCGTTCCGTGGACCCAGTACTTC. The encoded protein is CSSREKGAVPWTQYF.

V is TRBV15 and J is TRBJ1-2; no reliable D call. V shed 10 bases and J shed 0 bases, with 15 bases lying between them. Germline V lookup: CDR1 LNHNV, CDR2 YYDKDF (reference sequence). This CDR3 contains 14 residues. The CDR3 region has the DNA TGTGCCAGCAGTCTCAGCGTAGCTAACTATGGCTACACCTTC. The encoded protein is CASSLSVANYGYTF.

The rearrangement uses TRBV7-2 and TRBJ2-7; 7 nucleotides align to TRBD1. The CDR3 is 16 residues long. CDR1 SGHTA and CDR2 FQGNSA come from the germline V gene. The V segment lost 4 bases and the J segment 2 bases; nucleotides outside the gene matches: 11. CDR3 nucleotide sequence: TGTGCCAGCAGCTCCCCCGACAGGGACCTAACCTACGAGCAGTACTTC. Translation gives CASSSPDRDLTYEQYF.

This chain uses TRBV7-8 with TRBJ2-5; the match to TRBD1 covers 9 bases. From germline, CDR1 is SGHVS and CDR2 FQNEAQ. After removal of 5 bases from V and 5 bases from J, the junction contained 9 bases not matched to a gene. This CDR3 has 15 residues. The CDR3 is CASSTHRGLGETQYF. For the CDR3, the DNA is TGTGCCAGCAGCACCCACAGGGGGCTGGGGGAGACCCAGTACTTC.

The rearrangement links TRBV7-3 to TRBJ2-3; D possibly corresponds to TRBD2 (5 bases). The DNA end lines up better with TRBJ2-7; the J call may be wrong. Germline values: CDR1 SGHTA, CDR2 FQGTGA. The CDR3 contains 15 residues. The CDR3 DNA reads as TGTGCCAGCAGCCTACGGGGTGGACGCACAGATACGCAGTACTTC. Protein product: CASSLRGGRTDTQYF.

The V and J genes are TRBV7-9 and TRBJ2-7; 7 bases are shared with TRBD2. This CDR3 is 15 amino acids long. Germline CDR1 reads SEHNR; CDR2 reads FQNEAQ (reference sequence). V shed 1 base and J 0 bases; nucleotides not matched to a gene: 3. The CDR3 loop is CASSLGEGSSYEQYF. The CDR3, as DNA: TGTGCCAGCAGCTTAGGGGAGGGCAGCTCCTACGAGCAGTACTTC.

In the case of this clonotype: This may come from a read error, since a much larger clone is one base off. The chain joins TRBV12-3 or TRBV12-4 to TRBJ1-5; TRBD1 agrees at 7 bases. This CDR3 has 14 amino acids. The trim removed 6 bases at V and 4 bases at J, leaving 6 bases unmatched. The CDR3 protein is CASRQGVRNQPQHF. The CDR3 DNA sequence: TGTGCCAGCAGGCAGGGGGTACGGAATCAGCCCCAGCATTTT.